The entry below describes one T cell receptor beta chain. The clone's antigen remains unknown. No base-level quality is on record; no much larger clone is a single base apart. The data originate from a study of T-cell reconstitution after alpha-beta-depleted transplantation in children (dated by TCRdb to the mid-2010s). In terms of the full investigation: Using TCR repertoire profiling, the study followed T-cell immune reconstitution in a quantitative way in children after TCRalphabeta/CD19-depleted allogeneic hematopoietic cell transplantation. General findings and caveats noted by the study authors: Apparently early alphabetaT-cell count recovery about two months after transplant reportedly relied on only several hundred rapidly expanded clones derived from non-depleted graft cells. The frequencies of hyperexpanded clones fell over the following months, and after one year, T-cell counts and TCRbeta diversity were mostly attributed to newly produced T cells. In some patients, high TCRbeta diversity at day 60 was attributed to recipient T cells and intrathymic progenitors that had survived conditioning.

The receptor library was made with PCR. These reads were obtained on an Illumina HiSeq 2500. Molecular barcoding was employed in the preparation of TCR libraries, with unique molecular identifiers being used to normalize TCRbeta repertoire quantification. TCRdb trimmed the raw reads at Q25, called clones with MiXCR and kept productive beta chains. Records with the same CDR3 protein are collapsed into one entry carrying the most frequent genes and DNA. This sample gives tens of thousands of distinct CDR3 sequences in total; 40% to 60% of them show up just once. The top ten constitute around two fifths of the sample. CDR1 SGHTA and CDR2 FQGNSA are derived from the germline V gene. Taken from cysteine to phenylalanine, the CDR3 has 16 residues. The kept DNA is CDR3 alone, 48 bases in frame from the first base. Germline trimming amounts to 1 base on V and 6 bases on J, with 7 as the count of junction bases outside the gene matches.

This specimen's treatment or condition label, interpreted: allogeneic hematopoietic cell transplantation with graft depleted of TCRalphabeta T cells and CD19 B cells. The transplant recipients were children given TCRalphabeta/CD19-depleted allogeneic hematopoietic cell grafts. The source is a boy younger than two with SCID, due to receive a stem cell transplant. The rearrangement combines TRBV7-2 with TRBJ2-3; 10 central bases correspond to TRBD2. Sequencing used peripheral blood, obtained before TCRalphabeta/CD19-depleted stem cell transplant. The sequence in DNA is TGTGCCAGCAGCTTAGTGAGCGGGGGGGCCGGGGATACGCAGTATTTT. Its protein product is CASSLVSGGAGDTQYF. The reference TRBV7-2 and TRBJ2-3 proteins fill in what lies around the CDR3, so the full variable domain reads GAGVSQSPSNKVTEKGKDVELRCDPISGHTALYWYRQSLGQGLEFLIYFQGNSAPDKSGLPSDRFSAERTGGSVSTLTIQRTQQEDSAVYLCASSLVSGGAGDTQYFGPGTRLTVL.